Listed below are T cell receptor beta chains from one sample, sequenced in a study of blood T cell repertoires in COVID-19. The repertoire was sequenced with immunoSEQ multiplex PCR; TCRdb's copy has only in-frame clones and lacks some. This sample has 310,000 or so clones, with 89% found just once. Material: PBMCs or T cells enriched from blood (not recorded which). All receptors derive from a woman aged 40 to 50 who had recovered from COVID-19. Each CDR3 is given with its conserved first and last residue. The D gene is left open where the match is weak. For some rows the clone size is stated as once, few or many, or as a class when expanded; others skip it.

abundance: NA
v_gene: TRBV10-2
j_gene: TRBJ2-3
d_gene: TRBD2
CDR3nt: TGCGCCAGCACTAGGGACGGAAGGACTAGCGGGAGTGCAGATACGCAGTATTTT
CDR3aa: CASTRDGRTSGSADTQYF

abundance: NA
v_gene: TRBV6-2/TRBV6-3
j_gene: TRBJ2-5
d_gene: NA
CDR3nt: TGTGCCAGCAGTTCCCAGGGGCAAGAGACCCAGTACTTC
CDR3aa: CASSSQGQETQYF

abundance: NA
v_gene: TRBV11-3
j_gene: TRBJ2-1
d_gene: TRBD2
CDR3nt: TGTGCCAGCAGCCCGCGGGGACTAGTGGGGGATGAGCAGTTCTTC
CDR3aa: CASSPRGLVGDEQFF

abundance: NA
v_gene: TRBV10-3
j_gene: TRBJ2-2
d_gene: NA
CDR3nt: TGTGCCATCGGGTTACAGCTTACCGGGGAGCTGTTTTTT
CDR3aa: CAIGLQLTGELFF

abundance: NA
v_gene: TRBV10-1
j_gene: TRBJ1-4
d_gene: TRBD1
CDR3nt: TGCGCCAGCTCCATCCTGACTGGGGGACAGGGGCGATCAACTAATGAAAAACTGTTTTTT
CDR3aa: CASSILTGGQGRSTNEKLFF

abundance: NA
v_gene: TRBV11-2
j_gene: TRBJ2-7
d_gene: NA
CDR3nt: TGTGCCAGCAGCTCCACAGGGTCGAGGGAGCAGTACTTC
CDR3aa: CASSSTGSREQYF

abundance: once
v_gene: TRBV29-1
j_gene: TRBJ2-3
d_gene: NA
CDR3nt: TGCAGCGTTGAAAACCCACGAGGGCCGTCAGATACGCAGTATTTT
CDR3aa: CSVENPRGPSDTQYF

abundance: NA
v_gene: TRBV7-2
j_gene: TRBJ2-3
d_gene: NA
CDR3nt: TGTGCCAGCAGCCCATTAGAGGGTACGCAGTATTTT
CDR3aa: CASSPLEGTQYF

abundance: NA
v_gene: TRBV20-1
j_gene: TRBJ2-2
d_gene: NA
CDR3nt: TGCAGTGCTAGTTATAGGAACACCGGGGAGCTGTTTTTT
CDR3aa: CSASYRNTGELFF

abundance: NA
v_gene: TRBV24-1
j_gene: TRBJ2-1
d_gene: TRBD2
CDR3nt: TGTGCCACCAGTGATTTGCAAACTAGCGGGGGATACCCGGAGCAGTTCTTC
CDR3aa: CATSDLQTSGGYPEQFF

abundance: NA
v_gene: TRBV3-1/TRBV3-2
j_gene: TRBJ2-3
d_gene: TRBD1
CDR3nt: TGTGCCAGCAGCCATCACCCTCGACAGGGCCTACCAACCGATACGCAGTATTTT
CDR3aa: CASSHHPRQGLPTDTQYF

abundance: few
v_gene: TRBV7-6
j_gene: TRBJ1-1
d_gene: TRBD1
CDR3nt: TGTGCCAGCAGCTCAGGGGGCACTGAAGCTTTCTTT
CDR3aa: CASSSGGTEAFF

abundance: NA
v_gene: TRBV4-3
j_gene: TRBJ2-5
d_gene: TRBD2
CDR3nt: TGCGCCAGCAGCCAAGAGGTGGGGCGGGGGGGCCAAGAGACCCAGTACTTC
CDR3aa: CASSQEVGRGGQETQYF

abundance: NA
v_gene: TRBV6-5
j_gene: TRBJ2-1
d_gene: TRBD1
CDR3nt: TGTGCCAGCAGTTGGGACAGAGAGTACAATGAGCAGTTCTTC
CDR3aa: CASSWDREYNEQFF

abundance: few
v_gene: TRBV4-1
j_gene: TRBJ2-7
d_gene: NA
CDR3nt: TGCGCCAGCAGCCAAGATGAGTTCCCCCTTTCCTACGAGCAGTACTTC
CDR3aa: CASSQDEFPLSYEQYF

abundance: NA
v_gene: TRBV10-3
j_gene: TRBJ1-4
d_gene: TRBD1
CDR3nt: TGTGCCATCAGTGAGTCGAGGGGACAGTCAACTAATGAAAAACTGTTTTTT
CDR3aa: CAISESRGQSTNEKLFF

abundance: NA
v_gene: TRBV6-1
j_gene: TRBJ2-7
d_gene: TRBD1
CDR3nt: TGTGCCAGCAGTGAACGGGGACAGGGTTACGAGCAGTACTTC
CDR3aa: CASSERGQGYEQYF

abundance: few
v_gene: TRBV25-1
j_gene: TRBJ1-2
d_gene: NA
CDR3nt: TGTGCCAGCAGTGAATACTCCAGAAATGGCTACACCTTC
CDR3aa: CASSEYSRNGYTF

abundance: NA
v_gene: TRBV6-2/TRBV6-3
j_gene: TRBJ2-7
d_gene: NA
CDR3nt: TGTGCCAGCAGTTACCCTCCGACACGACAGGGGAGGGGGTACGAGCAGTACTTC
CDR3aa: CASSYPPTRQGRGYEQYF

abundance: NA
v_gene: TRBV4-3
j_gene: TRBJ1-1
d_gene: TRBD1
CDR3nt: TGCGCCAGCAGCCCGGGACAGGGGGCGCGGGAAGCTTTCTTT
CDR3aa: CASSPGQGAREAFF

abundance: once
v_gene: TRBV19
j_gene: TRBJ1-4
d_gene: TRBD1
CDR3nt: TGTGCCAGTAGTGAACCGGGACAGGGGGAAAAACTGTTTTTT
CDR3aa: CASSEPGQGEKLFF

abundance: NA
v_gene: TRBV28
j_gene: TRBJ1-4
d_gene: NA
CDR3nt: TGTGCCAGCAGTTTCAGTAATAATGAAAAACTGTTTTTT
CDR3aa: CASSFSNNEKLFF

abundance: NA
v_gene: TRBV18
j_gene: TRBJ2-2
d_gene: NA
CDR3nt: TGTGCCAGCTCACCACTTCTAGCAGCGAACACCGGGGAGCTGTTTTTT
CDR3aa: CASSPLLAANTGELFF

abundance: NA
v_gene: TRBV19
j_gene: TRBJ2-4
d_gene: TRBD2
CDR3nt: TGTGCCAGTAGTAAACTAGCGGGGGGAACCAAAAACATTCAGTACTTC
CDR3aa: CASSKLAGGTKNIQYF

abundance: NA
v_gene: TRBV29-1
j_gene: TRBJ2-3
d_gene: TRBD2
CDR3nt: TGCAGCGTCGCTAGCGGGGTGGGAACAGATACGCAGTATTTT
CDR3aa: CSVASGVGTDTQYF

abundance: NA
v_gene: TRBV5-1
j_gene: TRBJ1-4
d_gene: NA
CDR3nt: TGCGCCAGCAGCTTGGCGGCGGTGGAAGGTGAAAAACTGTTTTTT
CDR3aa: CASSLAAVEGEKLFF

abundance: NA
v_gene: TRBV24-1
j_gene: TRBJ2-1
d_gene: TRBD2
CDR3nt: TGTGCCACCAGTGATCCTATGACTAGCTTTATAGGTGAGCAGTTCTTC
CDR3aa: CATSDPMTSFIGEQFF

abundance: NA
v_gene: TRBV5-1
j_gene: TRBJ1-2
d_gene: TRBD1
CDR3nt: TGCGCCAGCAGCTTGGCCGTGGACAGGAGCTACATCTTC
CDR3aa: CASSLAVDRSYIF

abundance: NA
v_gene: TRBV2
j_gene: TRBJ1-6
d_gene: TRBD1
CDR3nt: TGTGCCAGCAGGCCCCCGGGACAGGTCTTACCCCTCCACTTT
CDR3aa: CASRPPGQVLPLHF

abundance: NA
v_gene: TRBV7-9
j_gene: TRBJ1-3
d_gene: NA
CDR3nt: TGTGCCAGCATCCCAACGCAGTCGGGTTACGGAAACACCATATATTTT
CDR3aa: CASIPTQSGYGNTIYF

abundance: NA
v_gene: TRBV18
j_gene: TRBJ2-2
d_gene: TRBD2
CDR3nt: TGTGCCAGCTCACCCTTTTTAGTACTAGCGGCGAACACCGGGGAGCTGTTTTTT
CDR3aa: CASSPFLVLAANTGELFF

abundance: NA
v_gene: TRBV3-1/TRBV3-2
j_gene: TRBJ2-2
d_gene: NA
CDR3nt: TGTGCCAGCAGCAGCCAATCACAGGTTAACACCGGGGAGCTGTTTTTT
CDR3aa: CASSSQSQVNTGELFF

abundance: once
v_gene: TRBV7-6
j_gene: TRBJ2-3
d_gene: NA
CDR3nt: TGTGCCAGCAGCCACGACAGGATTGATACGCAGTATTTT
CDR3aa: CASSHDRIDTQYF

abundance: NA
v_gene: TRBV19
j_gene: TRBJ2-1
d_gene: TRBD2
CDR3nt: TGTGCCAGTAGTATAGCGGGGGGGCCCTACAATGAGCAGTTCTTC
CDR3aa: CASSIAGGPYNEQFF

abundance: NA
v_gene: TRBV5-5
j_gene: TRBJ2-3
d_gene: NA
CDR3nt: TGTGCCAGCAGCTTGGACAGGTCTAGCACAGATACGCAGTATTTT
CDR3aa: CASSLDRSSTDTQYF

abundance: once
v_gene: TRBV27
j_gene: TRBJ2-1
d_gene: TRBD1
CDR3nt: TGTGCCAGCAGCTCGAGGGACAGTTCCTACAATGAGCAGTTCTTC
CDR3aa: CASSSRDSSYNEQFF

abundance: NA
v_gene: TRBV11-2
j_gene: TRBJ1-3
d_gene: NA
CDR3nt: TGTGCCAGCAGCTTAAATACGGCTGGAAACACCATATATTTT
CDR3aa: CASSLNTAGNTIYF

abundance: NA
v_gene: TRBV18
j_gene: TRBJ2-7
d_gene: TRBD1
CDR3nt: TGTGCCAGCTCACCCGGACAGGGGTCTGTCTACGAGCAGTACTTC
CDR3aa: CASSPGQGSVYEQYF

abundance: NA
v_gene: TRBV7-2
j_gene: TRBJ1-6
d_gene: NA
CDR3nt: TGTGCCAGCAGCCCCCCTATAAATTCACCCCTCCACTTT
CDR3aa: CASSPPINSPLHF

abundance: NA
v_gene: TRBV2
j_gene: TRBJ1-3
d_gene: NA
CDR3nt: TGTGCCAGTGATCCCGGGAATCTAGGAAACACCATATATTTT
CDR3aa: CASDPGNLGNTIYF